Below, 4 T cell receptor beta chains from the same sample are listed, as sequenced in a study of CD8 T cells in Susac syndrome. After extraction with the RNeasy kit, roughly 0.45 to 1 ug of the RNA was reverse transcribed using random hexamers. TCRdb redid the calling of the immunoSEQ multiplex PCR reads with MiXCR, one entry per CDR3 protein. The sample has fewer than 150,000 distinct CDR3 sequences, approximately 95% seen once. Sequencing was carried out using CD8+ T cells from PBMCs. These receptors came from a human donor with Susac syndrome.

The chain recombines TRBV6-5 with TRBJ2-2, with D unresolved. The CDR3 sequence is 12 residues long. Per germline, CDR1 MNHEY and CDR2 SVGAGI. V was cut by 6 bases and J by 6 bases, with 8 bases left in between. The CDR3 spells CASRRRSGELFF. CDR3 nucleotides: TGTGCCAGCAGGAGAAGGTCCGGGGAGCTGTTTTTT.

The J gene is TRBJ1-2, the V gene TRBV25-1; 7 bases fit TRBD1. The CDR3 is 13 amino acids. Germline CDR1 reads MGHDK; CDR2 reads SYGVNS. V trimming: 4 bases; J trimming: 7 bases; junction bases outside the gene matches: 6. This CDR3 is CASSATGVLGYTF. For the CDR3, the DNA is TGTGCCAGCAGTGCTACAGGGGTGCTTGGCTACACCTTC.

The chain combines TRBV4-1 with TRBJ2-5; weak D call: TRBD2 (5 bases). Trimming cost V 1 base and J 2 bases, with 11 bases left between them. The CDR3 covers 15 residues. CDR1 and CDR2 from the germline V gene are MGHRA and YSYEKL. The CDR3: CASSQGLALQETQYF. DNA for the CDR3: TGCGCCAGCAGCCAAGGGCTAGCCCTTCAAGAGACCCAGTACTTC.

This rearrangement joins TRBV24-1 to TRBJ1-1; D unclear. Germline loops: CDR1 KGHDR, CDR2 SFDVKD. The V gene lost 3 bases and the J gene lost 7 bases, with 8 bases spanning the gap. The length of the CDR3 is 12 residues. The DNA of the CDR3 is TGTGCCACCAGTGATCGTGGGTATGAAGCTTTCTTT. As protein: CATSDRGYEAFF.